This section outlines one TCR beta chain sequence together with its context. Its specificity is unknown. The treatment denotes: 10-day PBMC culture with coronavirus spike peptide pools or control peptides (ViraFEST assay). Days 3 and 7 saw half the medium replaced with fresh IL-2 medium. The data belong to a study of vaccination and CD4 T cells after COVID-19. Sequenced with the Oncomine TCR Beta short-read assay was DNA taken from cultured CD4+ T cells. TCRdb recomputed calls from the PCR reads with MiXCR, one row per CDR3 protein. The sample holds roughly 15,000 distinct CDR3 sequences, roughly three fifths seen once. The CDR3 extends over 14 amino acids. The germline gives CDR1 MNHEY, CDR2 SMNVEV (reference sequence). Trimming removed 2 bases at V and 2 bases at J, with 9 bases between.

This sequence originates from a human donor who had recovered from COVID-19. What was sequenced was CD4+ T cells from blood, cultured in vitro. The V call is TRBV27, the J call TRBJ1-2; perhaps TRBD1 as D (5 bases). In DNA form, the CDR3 reads TGTGCCAGCAGTTTAGGCGGGGGGAACTATGGCTACACCTTC. Its protein is CASSLGGGNYGYTF.